The T cell receptor beta chain under discussion was sequenced for a study of CD8 T cells in ankylosing spondylitis. Study outcomes and limitations: With a CD8+ phenotype, disease-linked clones were relatively rare in peripheral blood.

J gave up 5 bases and V 3 bases, and 6 bases lay outside the gene matches. Germline V gives CDR1 SEHNR, CDR2 FQNEAQ (reference sequence). The CDR3 is 15 amino acids. This clonotype was observed a handful of times. Its cognate antigen is unknown. TCRdb processed the 5' RACE reads anew with MiXCR; each CDR3 protein has one entry. The table lists about 320,000 distinct CDR3 sequences, roughly 10% of them singletons. The gene calls are TRBV7-9 and TRBJ2-1; 8 bases fit TRBD2. This clonotype was obtained from a female donor with ankylosing spondylitis or in good health (not recorded which). Specimen: blood, either unsorted or a sorted T cell fraction (not recorded which). The CDR3 nucleotides are TGTGCCAGCAGCTTCGGACTAGCAGGGCACAATGAGCAGTTCTTC. It translates to CASSFGLAGHNEQFF.